Listed here is a single T cell receptor (beta chain). Its specificity is not known. Each sample gave at least 6 million isolated PBMCs. With a J-beta primer mix and a sample-barcoded 5' primer, a second PCR ran about 6 to 11 cycles. MiXCR was run by TCRdb on the 5' RACE reads, yielding one entry per CDR3 protein. This table has about 1.6 million distinct CDR3 sequences, roughly 30% appearing once. This record belongs to a study of blood T cells in healthy people across ages. Germline lookup yields CDR1 SGHTA and CDR2 FQGTGA. This CDR3 is 14 amino acids long. The germline V and J ends were trimmed by 3 bases and 3 bases, with 11 bases remaining between them. The study, taken as a whole, reports: Diversity figures derived from one million T cells were judged to underestimate the true value. As age increased, TCR beta diversity per million T cells fell in a roughly linear fashion. In the absence of known donor CMV status, changes in expanded clonotypes were possibly confounded.

The sequence was collected from a woman aged 30 to 39 in good health. Sample: blood. The V gene is TRBV7-3, the J gene TRBJ1-1; D call uncertain. In DNA form, the CDR3 reads TGTGCCAGCAGCTTCCAGGTAAAGGACACTGAAGCTTTCTTT. Translated, it gives CASSFQVKDTEAFF.